This T cell receptor (beta chain) was identified during a study of response to subunit inactivated influenza vaccine. CDR3 size: 15 residues. The V gene lost 0 bases and the J gene lost 2 bases, with 8 bases spanning the gap. Germline values: CDR1 SGHRS, CDR2 YFSETQ. This clonotype was counted only a few times. TCRdb used MiXCR to reprocess the RT-PCR reads, holding one entry per CDR3 protein. The sample lists 500,000 to 550,000 distinct CDR3 sequences, approximately 22% occurring once. The sample was also reused in another study, on T cells expressing NK-cell markers. That paper adds: In generating TCR beta cDNA, 5'RACE template switching with UMIs was used.

Source: CD4+ T cells sorted from PBMCs, taken 11 to 12 days after vaccination. The genes are TRBV5-1 and TRBJ2-2; D is unresolved. This receptor was identified in a man between 50 and 59 years old who received an inactivated influenza vaccine. The CDR3 here is CASSLAVVNTGELFF. The CDR3 DNA is TGCGCCAGCAGCTTGGCCGTCGTTAACACCGGGGAGCTGTTTTTT.